The present T cell receptor beta chain was sequenced within a study of shared clonotypes between healthy human individuals. General study points: Larger richness was generally estimated for naive than memory subsets. An expected dependence of interdonor clonotype sharing on sequencing depth was noted.

Clones were read by immunoSEQ multiplex PCR, and TCRdb kept only the in-frame ones, dropping some. Seen here are approximately 1.9 million clones, around 95% observed once, and the top ten hold 1.5% to 2%. Selected positively for CCR7 and CD45RO-negative, naive CD8 cells excluded terminally differentiated effector memory CD45RA+ cells. HIV-negative, healthy adults without recent acute infections or vaccinations were the donors. Nashville, Tennessee was home to all donors, each a Caucasian adult. Notes on this clone: The antigen is not known.

CDR3 length: 15 amino acids. V was shortened by 3 bases and J by 3 bases, with 12 bases between the two germline ends. The germline V gene has CDR1 SEHNR and CDR2 FQNEAQ (reference sequence). The chain has TRBV7-9 and TRBJ1-3; tentative D call: TRBD1 (5 bases). The TCR sequence derives from a young man in good health. Some clones in this sample may be carry-over from other donors' samples. Sequences were obtained from naive CD8+ T cells from PBMCs. Written as DNA, the CDR3 is TGTGCCAGCAGCTTGGCAGGGCATGGTGGAAACACCATATATTTT. It yields the protein CASSLAGHGGNTIYF.